This record looks at one T cell receptor beta chain sequence and its context. What it recognizes is unknown. The sample is drawn from a study of B cell selection in AIRE deficiency. Study-level results: Of roughly 3,400 shared Treg TCRbeta sequences, roughly 31% were healthy-donor-only and about 9.6% patient-only.

The V gene lost 5 bases and the J gene lost 7 bases, with 14 bases spanning the gap. CDR1 and CDR2 (germline): SEHNR, FQNEAQ (reference sequence). The CDR3 has 14 residues. Only in-frame clones appear in the TCRdb table, and some are missing; sequencing was by immunoSEQ multiplex PCR. The table lists around 26,000 clones, around 93% of them singletons. The regulatory T cell sort gate was CD4+CD25hiCD127low/negative. This clonotype was sampled from a human donor in good health. Specimen: CD4+CD25+ Tregs sorted from PBMCs. J is TRBJ1-4 and V is TRBV7-9; D is unresolved. DNA of the CDR3: TGTGCCAGCAGCCTCGACATCCTCGGTGAAAAACTGTTTTTT. As protein: CASSLDILGEKLFF.